These 30 T cell receptor beta chains originate from one sample sequenced in a study of Graves' ophthalmopathy and Graves' hyperthyroidism. Using RNA transcripts, the TCR beta CDR3 regions were amplified. HTBI-primed first-round RT-PCR preceded second-round multiplex PCR. Using its own MiXCR run on the multiplex PCR reads, TCRdb lists one record per CDR3 protein. The table has about 400,000 distinct CDR3 sequences, approximately 20% seen once. The sequencing sample was made of peripheral blood. These receptor sequences come from a woman between 18 and 30 years old with Graves' ophthalmopathy.

This clonotype was counted at least ten times. The chain joins TRBV6-2 or TRBV6-3 to TRBJ2-7; 11 bases agree with TRBD2. This CDR3 has 17 amino acids. Germline V gene sequence: CDR1 MNHEY, CDR2 SVGEGT. V lost 6 bases to trimming and J lost 0 bases; unmatched junction nucleotides: 10. CDR3 sequence (DNA): TGTGCCAGCAGGCCACCGGGACTAGCGGTCCACTCCTACGAGCAGTACTTC. Protein sequence: CASRPPGLAVHSYEQYF.

In this sample, this clonotype turned up a few times. The chain has TRBV12-3 or TRBV12-4 and TRBJ1-1; possibly TRBD1 for D (6 bases). The ends were cut back, 3 bases at V and 6 bases at J, with 11 bases in the middle. The CDR3 consists of 13 residues. The CDR3 is CASSFGGFAEAFF. The CDR3 coding sequence is TGTGCCAGCAGTTTTGGGGGCTTCGCTGAAGCTTTCTTT.

For the CDR3, the DNA is TGTGCCAGCAGCTCCGCGTTAGGGACAGGGGATAGCACCGGGGAGCTGTTTTTT. Its protein is CASSSALGTGDSTGELFF. The V gene is TRBV11-2, the J gene TRBJ2-2; 10 positions match TRBD1. Germline CDR1 reads SGHAT; CDR2 reads FQNNGV. V was pared by 4 bases and J by 4 bases, with 12 bases of the junction left unmatched. The CDR3 extends over 18 amino acids.

This clonotype was found once. The rearrangement links TRBV12-3 or TRBV12-4 to TRBJ2-7, with 7 bases aligning to TRBD2. V shed 7 bases and J 2 bases; nucleotides not matched to a gene: 5. CDR3 length equals 13 residues. As DNA, the CDR3 is TGTGCCAGCACCGGGCGGGAGCCCTACGAGCAGTACTTC. Protein sequence: CASTGREPYEQYF.

This chain joins TRBV27 and TRBJ1-2; D might be TRBD1 (5 bases). The CDR3 contains 15 residues. Germline V CDR1 and CDR2: MNHEY, SMNVEV (reference sequence). V gave up 0 bases and J gave up 4 bases, with 12 bases separating them. This CDR3 reads CASSLSNTGGYGYTF. Here the CDR3 DNA reads TGTGCCAGCAGTTTATCGAATACAGGAGGCTATGGCTACACCTTC.

This clonotype occurred a few times. The chain combines TRBV27 with TRBJ2-5; weak D call: TRBD1 (6 bases). V gave up 3 bases and J gave up 1 base, with 15 bases separating them. Germline lookup yields CDR1 MNHEY and CDR2 SMNVEV (reference sequence). CDR3 length: 16 residues. CDR3 sequence (DNA): TGTGCCAGCAGTTTGGGACACCTAGGAGGCCAAGAGACCCAGTACTTC. It translates to CASSLGHLGGQETQYF.

This clonotype was detected many times. CDR3 sequence (DNA): TGTGCCAGCAGCCCCGGGGGACAGGGGATAGGAGAGACCCAGTACTTC. The encoded protein is CASSPGGQGIGETQYF. This rearrangement joins TRBV11-2 to TRBJ2-5; the match to TRBD1 covers 10 bases. The CDR3 totals 16 residues. V lost 5 bases and J lost 4; bases outside the gene matches: 10. CDR1 and CDR2 from the germline V gene are SGHAT and FQNNGV.

This clonotype has ten or more counts. The J gene is TRBJ1-6, the V gene TRBV7-9, with D maybe TRBD1 (6 bases). Between the trimmed V and J ends, which lost 4 bases and 0 bases, there was a span of 10 bases. The CDR3 has 16 residues. Germline values: CDR1 SEHNR, CDR2 FQNEAQ (reference sequence). CDR3 coding DNA: TGTGCCAGCAGCTCAACCAGGGGCTCCTATAATTCACCCCTCCACTTT. Its translation is CASSSTRGSYNSPLHF.

DNA of the CDR3: TGTGCCAGCAGTCCCCACCCGGGACAAACCTACCAAGAGACCCAGTACTTC. Its protein product is CASSPHPGQTYQETQYF. This rearrangement joins TRBV27 to TRBJ2-5; D is perhaps TRBD1 (6 bases). Between the trimmed V and J ends, which lost 5 bases and 0 bases, there was a span of 19 bases. Germline CDR1 MNHEY, CDR2 SMNVEV (reference sequence). This CDR3 contains 17 residues.

In its sample, this clonotype was seen many times. The V and J genes are TRBV30 and TRBJ1-2, with 7 nucleotides matching TRBD1. Germline-derived CDR1 and CDR2 are GTSNPN and SVGIG (reference sequence). Trimming cost V 1 base and J 6 bases; bases outside gene matches: 2. The CDR3 is 12 amino acids. CDR3 DNA: TGTGCCTGGAGTGGGGGGACAGATGGCTACACCTTC. Its protein is CAWSGGTDGYTF.

This clonotype was seen ten or more times. This chain uses TRBV28 with TRBJ1-5, with D unclear. Germline V gene data show CDR1 as MDHEN and CDR2 as SYDVKM. The CDR3 runs 12 residues. Trimming took 5 bases from V and 7 from J, leaving 9 bases between them. The CDR3: CASSEQHQPQHF. Here the CDR3 DNA reads TGTGCCAGCAGTGAACAGCACCAGCCCCAGCATTTT.

This clonotype was picked up many times. The chain couples TRBV9 to TRBJ1-1, with D unclear. This CDR3 is 14 amino acids long. The germline V and J ends were trimmed by 5 bases and 0 bases, with 11 bases remaining between them. Germline lookup yields CDR1 SGDLS and CDR2 YYNGEE. The CDR3 reads CASSRSFLNTEAFF. DNA of the CDR3: TGTGCCAGCAGTCGGTCCTTCTTGAACACTGAAGCTTTCTTT.

This clonotype has a count of ten or more. The chain joins TRBV7-2 to TRBJ2-5; TRBD2 matches at 12 bases. The germline V gene has CDR1 SGHTA and CDR2 FQGNSA. V lost 4 bases to trimming and J lost 5 bases; unmatched junction nucleotides: 8. The CDR3 is 16 residues long. CDR3 nucleotide sequence: TGTGCCAGCAGCTCCCCTAGCGGGGGGGCCCGGGAGACCCAGTACTTC. Translated, it gives CASSSPSGGARETQYF. The variable domain in full, with the rest retrieved from reference TRBV7-2 and TRBJ2-5, is GAGVSQSPSNKVTEKGKDVELRCDPISGHTALYWYRQSLGQGLEFLIYFQGNSAPDKSGLPSDRFSAERTGGSVSTLTIQRTQQEDSAVYLCASSSPSGGARETQYFGPGTRLLVL.

This clonotype occurred many times. CDR3 sequence: CASSLVGGPNTEAFF. CDR3 DNA sequence: TGTGCCAGCAGCCTGGTGGGGGGCCCGAACACTGAAGCTTTCTTT. J is TRBJ1-1 and V is TRBV13; a possible D gene is TRBD1 (6 bases). CDR1 PRHDT and CDR2 FYEKMQ come from the germline V gene (reference sequence). The CDR3 has 15 residues. The ends were cut back, 5 bases at V and 1 base at J, with 14 bases in the middle.

This chain uses TRBV19 with TRBJ1-5; no reliable D call. V lost 3 bases to trimming and J lost 3 bases, with 9 bases between them. Germline lookup yields CDR1 LNHDA and CDR2 SQIVND (reference sequence). CDR3 length: 14 amino acids. CDR3 loop: CASSMNGNNQPQHF. The CDR3 coding sequence is TGTGCCAGTAGTATGAACGGAAACAATCAGCCCCAGCATTTT. Using reference TRBV19 and TRBJ1-5 for the parts outside the CDR3, the full variable domain is DGGITQSPKYLFRKEGQNVTLSCEQNLNHDAMYWYRQDPGQGLRLIYYSQIVNDFQKGDIAEGYSVSREKKESFPLTVTSAQKNPTAFYLCASSMNGNNQPQHFGDGTRLSIL.

This clonotype was counted many times. The gene calls are TRBV5-6 and TRBJ1-3; D not certain. There are 14 residues in the CDR3. Trimming stripped 5 bases from V and 0 bases from J, with 9 bases between. Germline V gives CDR1 SGHDT, CDR2 YYEEEE. CDR3 protein: CASRRSGSGNTIYF. DNA for the CDR3: TGTGCCAGCAGACGGAGTGGCTCTGGAAACACCATATATTTT. Using reference TRBV5-6 and TRBJ1-3 for the parts outside the CDR3, the full variable domain is DAGVTQSPTHLIKTRGQQVTLRCSPKSGHDTVSWYQQALGQGPQFIFQYYEEEERQRGNFPDRFSGHQFPNYSSELNVNALLLGDSALYLCASRRSGSGNTIYFGEGSWLTVV.

This clonotype came up many times. The rearrangement links TRBV6-5 to TRBJ1-5; D gene uncertain. Trimming left V 0 bases short and J 6 bases short, with 12 bases between. CDR3 length equals 15 residues. Germline V gene data show CDR1 as MNHEY and CDR2 as SVGAGI. The CDR3 spells CASSYSAGGGQPQHF. The CDR3 nucleotides read TGTGCCAGCAGTTACTCGGCCGGCGGAGGTCAGCCCCAGCATTTT.

The chain is built from TRBV5-1 and TRBJ1-1; D remains ambiguous. Trimming shortened V by 0 bases and J by 1 base, and 7 bases separated the two germline ends. The CDR3 sequence is 14 residues long. Germline CDR1 and CDR2: SGHRS and YFSETQ. The CDR3 DNA reads TGCGCCAGCAGCTTGGATTGGGAGAACACTGAAGCTTTCTTT. This encodes CASSLDWENTEAFF. The whole variable domain, remainder taken from reference TRBV5-1 and TRBJ1-1, is KAGVTQTPRYLIKTRGQQVTLSCSPISGHRSVSWYQQTPGQGLQFLFEYFSETQRNKGNFPGRFSGRQFSNSRSEMNVSTLELGDSALYLCASSLDWENTEAFFGQGTRLTVV.

The gene calls are TRBV24-1 and TRBJ2-2, with unresolved D. The CDR3 extends over 14 amino acids. V lost 6 bases to trimming and J lost 2 bases, with 9 bases between them. CDR1 is KGHDR and CDR2 is SFDVKD in the germline V gene. CDR3: CATSPTANTGELFF. The CDR3 DNA sequence: TGTGCCACCAGTCCCACAGCTAACACCGGGGAGCTGTTTTTT.

This clonotype was detected ten times or more. V gene TRBV4-3 combines with J gene TRBJ1-1, with D possibly being TRBD1 (6 bases). The germline V and J ends were trimmed by 2 bases and 0 bases, with 10 bases remaining between them. The CDR3 length is 15 residues. Germline-derived CDR1 and CDR2 are LGHNA and YSLEER. CDR3 region: CASSQNRALNTEAFF. CDR3 bases: TGCGCCAGCAGCCAAAACAGGGCCCTGAACACTGAAGCTTTCTTT.

This clonotype was detected ten times or more. The rearrangement uses TRBV11-2 and TRBJ1-1; D gene uncertain. Deletions cut 5 bases from V and 1 base from J, with 17 bases between. This CDR3 is built from 16 residues. CDR1 is SGHAT, CDR2 FQNNGV, per germline. The CDR3 region has the DNA TGTGCCAGCAGCCGAGCTAATTTTCGGGGGAACACTGAAGCTTTCTTT. It translates to CASSRANFRGNTEAFF.

This clonotype was counted at least ten times. This chain links TRBV5-1 with TRBJ2-2; 7 nucleotides align to TRBD1. V shed 3 bases, J shed 7 bases, and the junction held 6 bases outside the gene matches. Germline lookup yields CDR1 SGHRS and CDR2 YFSETQ. CDR3 size: 14 residues. CDR3 sequence reads: CASSSSRQGGELFF. For the CDR3, the DNA is TGCGCCAGCAGCTCGAGTCGACAGGGCGGGGAGCTGTTTTTT.

Regarding this clonotype: A much larger clone sits a single nucleotide away, making a read error possible. The chain carries TRBV11-1 and TRBJ2-7, with 9 bases aligning to TRBD1. CDR3 size: 17 residues. Trimming at V came to 4 bases and at J to 0 bases, leaving 10 bases not matched to a gene. From germline, CDR1 is SGHAT and CDR2 FQDESV (reference sequence). CDR3 region: CASSSISGTGSSYEQYF. CDR3 DNA: TGTGCCAGCAGCTCAATTTCCGGGACAGGGAGCTCCTACGAGCAGTACTTC.

The table lists this clonotype with a few counts. V is TRBV28 and J is TRBJ2-7; D is unclear. Trimming took 7 bases from V and 9 from J, leaving 16 bases between them. Germline V gene sequence: CDR1 MDHEN, CDR2 SYDVKM. This CDR3 has 12 residues. The CDR3 DNA reads TGTGCCAGCACCCAATCCCGTGGGTGGCAGTACTTC. It encodes CASTQSRGWQYF.

This clonotype was counted ten times or more. The chain has TRBV19 and TRBJ1-6; 8 bases line up with TRBD1. The CDR3 totals 14 residues. Unmatched junction bases numbered 11, after V lost 10 bases and J lost 9 bases. CDR1 and CDR2 from the germline V gene are LNHDA and SQIVND (reference sequence). CDR3 protein: CATQTRGLSSPLHF. The CDR3 DNA reads as TGTGCCACACAAACCAGGGGGCTTAGTTCACCCCTCCACTTT.

The sample holds many counts of this clonotype. V is TRBV27 and J is TRBJ1-6, with a possible D match to TRBD1 (5 bases). Trimming took off 7 bases at V and 6 bases at J, with 25 bases between the two ends. Germline assignment: CDR1 MNHEY and CDR2 SMNVEV (reference sequence). This CDR3 spans 18 amino acids. CDR3 nucleotide sequence: TGTGCCAGCAAAGCCGACGGGGCAGCCCTCGACCTTAATTCACCCCTCCACTTT. It yields the protein CASKADGAALDLNSPLHF.

In this sample, this clonotype turned up many times. V usage is TRBV10-1 and J usage is TRBJ1-1; 7 nucleotides align to TRBD1. Germline values: CDR1 WNHNN, CDR2 SYGVQD (reference sequence). There are 12 residues in the CDR3. V lost 10 bases to trimming and J lost 7 bases; unmatched junction nucleotides: 9. The CDR3 DNA is TGCGCCAAAGAGGACAGGCTGGGTGAAGCTTTCTTT. It specifies CAKEDRLGEAFF.

This clonotype was counted many times. The chain has TRBV6-1 and TRBJ1-1; D unresolved. The CDR3 runs to 11 residues. CDR1 and CDR2 (germline): MNHNS, SASEGT. V lost 7 bases and J lost 1, with 4 bases in between. The CDR3 loop is CASMWNTEAFF. The CDR3, as DNA: TGTGCCAGCATGTGGAACACTGAAGCTTTCTTT.

Many counts were recorded for this clonotype. This rearrangement joins TRBV3-1 to TRBJ2-4, with 7 bases fitting TRBD2. Trimming took 3 bases from V and 1 from J; bases not matched to a gene: 6. This CDR3 is built from 16 residues. Germline V gives CDR1 LGHDT, CDR2 YNNKEL (reference sequence). The CDR3 protein is CASSHGRANAKNIQYF. The CDR3 coding sequence is TGTGCCAGCAGCCATGGGAGGGCCAATGCCAAAAACATTCAGTACTTC. Full variable domain (remainder filled in from reference TRBV3-1 and TRBJ2-4): DTAVSQTPKYLVTQMGNDKSIKCEQNLGHDTMYWYKQDSKKFLKIMFSYNNKELIINETVPNRFSPKSPDKAHLNLHINSLELGDSAVYFCASSHGRANAKNIQYFGAGTRLSVL.

This clonotype showed up many times. This rearrangement joins TRBV28 to TRBJ1-5, with TRBD1 matching over 7 bases. Germline V gives CDR1 MDHEN, CDR2 SYDVKM. J was trimmed by 9 bases and V by 3 bases; bases with no gene match: 8. The CDR3 runs 14 residues. CDR3 loop: CASSLAAGGRPQHF. CDR3 coding DNA: TGTGCCAGCAGTTTGGCGGCAGGGGGTAGGCCCCAGCATTTT.